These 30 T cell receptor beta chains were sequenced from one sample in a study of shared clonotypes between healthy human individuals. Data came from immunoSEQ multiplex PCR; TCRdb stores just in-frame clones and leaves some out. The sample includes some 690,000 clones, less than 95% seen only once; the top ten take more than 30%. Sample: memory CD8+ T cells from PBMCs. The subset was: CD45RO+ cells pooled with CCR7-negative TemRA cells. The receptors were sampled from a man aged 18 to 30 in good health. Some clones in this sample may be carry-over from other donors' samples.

The chain's CDR3 is CASSLAGQGYGTEAFF. The CDR3 nucleotides are TGTGCCAGCAGCTTAGCGGGACAGGGGTATGGCACTGAAGCTTTCTTT. The genes are TRBV7-9 and TRBJ1-1, with 10 nucleotides matching TRBD1. Germline CDR1 and CDR2: SEHNR and FQNEAQ (reference sequence). The CDR3 contains 16 residues. V dropped 0 bases and J dropped 4; count of bases not matched to a gene: 5.

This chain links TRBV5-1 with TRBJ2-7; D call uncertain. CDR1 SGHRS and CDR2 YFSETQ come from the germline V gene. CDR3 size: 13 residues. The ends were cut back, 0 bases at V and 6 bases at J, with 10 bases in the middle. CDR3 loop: CASSLDAALEQYF. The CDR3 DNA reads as TGCGCCAGCAGCTTGGATGCAGCCCTCGAGCAGTACTTC.

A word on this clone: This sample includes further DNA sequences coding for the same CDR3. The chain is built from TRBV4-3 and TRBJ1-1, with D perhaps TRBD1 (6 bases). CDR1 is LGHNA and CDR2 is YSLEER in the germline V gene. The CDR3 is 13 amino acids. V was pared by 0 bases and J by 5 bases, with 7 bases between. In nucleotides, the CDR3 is TGCGCCAGCAGCCAAGACAGGGGAACTGAAGCTTTCTTT. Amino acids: CASSQDRGTEAFF.

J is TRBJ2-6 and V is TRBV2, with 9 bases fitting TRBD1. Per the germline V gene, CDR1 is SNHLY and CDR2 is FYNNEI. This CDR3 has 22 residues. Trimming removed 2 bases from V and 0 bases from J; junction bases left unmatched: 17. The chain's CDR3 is CASSESGTGWGRSDSGANVLTF. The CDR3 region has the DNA TGTGCCAGCAGTGAATCCGGGACAGGGTGGGGTCGGTCCGACTCTGGGGCCAACGTCCTGACTTTC. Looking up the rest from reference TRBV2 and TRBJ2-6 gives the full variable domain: EPEVTQTPSHQVTQMGQEVILRCVPISNHLYFYWYRQILGQKVEFLVSFYNNEISEKSEIFDDQFSVERPDGSNFTLKIRSTKLEDSAMYFCASSESGTGWGRSDSGANVLTFGAGSRLTVL.

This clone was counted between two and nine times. The CDR3 sequence is CASSYNAGDTTQYF. The CDR3 DNA sequence: TGTGCCAGCAGCTACAACGCAGGGGATACTACGCAGTATTTT. The chain combines TRBV5-4 with TRBJ2-3; tentative D call: TRBD1 (6 bases). CDR3 length: 14 residues. The V gene lost 3 bases and the J gene lost 8 bases, with 16 bases spanning the gap. Germline V gene sequence: CDR1 SGHNT, CDR2 YYREEE (reference sequence).

The CDR3 DNA reads as TGTGCCAGCAGTCACGGAAGCTCCTACAATGAGCAGTTCTTC. It codes for CASSHGSSYNEQFF. The chain employs TRBV5-6 and TRBJ2-1; D is unclear. Per the germline V gene, CDR1 is SGHDT and CDR2 is YYEEEE. The CDR3 length is 14 residues. V was shortened by 5 bases and J by 0 bases, with 9 bases between the two germline ends.

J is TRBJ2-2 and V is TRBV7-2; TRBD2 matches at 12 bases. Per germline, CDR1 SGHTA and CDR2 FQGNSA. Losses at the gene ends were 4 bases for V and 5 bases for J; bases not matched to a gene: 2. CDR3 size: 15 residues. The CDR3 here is CASSSGTSGTGELFF. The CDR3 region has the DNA TGTGCCAGCAGCTCCGGGACTAGCGGGACCGGGGAGCTGTTTTTT.

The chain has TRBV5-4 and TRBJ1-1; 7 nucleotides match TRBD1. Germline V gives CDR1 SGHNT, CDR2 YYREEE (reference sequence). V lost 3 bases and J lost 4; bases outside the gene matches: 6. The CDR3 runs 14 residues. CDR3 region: CASSYGTDPTEAFF. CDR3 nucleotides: TGTGCCAGCAGCTACGGGACAGACCCCACTGAAGCTTTCTTT.

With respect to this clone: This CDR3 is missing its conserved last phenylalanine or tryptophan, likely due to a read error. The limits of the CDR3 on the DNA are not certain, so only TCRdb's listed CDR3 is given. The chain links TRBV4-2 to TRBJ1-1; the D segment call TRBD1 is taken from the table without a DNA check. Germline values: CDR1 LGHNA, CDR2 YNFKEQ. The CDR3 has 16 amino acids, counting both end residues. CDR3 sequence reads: CASSQLKGQGFHAASL.

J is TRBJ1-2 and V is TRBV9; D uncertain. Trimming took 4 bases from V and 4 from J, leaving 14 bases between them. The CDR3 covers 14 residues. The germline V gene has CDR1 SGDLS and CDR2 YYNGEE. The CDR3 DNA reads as TGTGCCAGCAGCCAAACCCAGGCGGGCTATGGCTACACCTTC. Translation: CASSQTQAGYGYTF. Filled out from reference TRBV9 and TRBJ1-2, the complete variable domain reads DSGVTQTPKHLITATGQRVTLRCSPRSGDLSVYWYQQSLDQGLQFLIQYYNGEERAKGNILERFSAQQFPDLHSELNLSSLELGDSALYFCASSQTQAGYGYTFGSGTRLTVV.

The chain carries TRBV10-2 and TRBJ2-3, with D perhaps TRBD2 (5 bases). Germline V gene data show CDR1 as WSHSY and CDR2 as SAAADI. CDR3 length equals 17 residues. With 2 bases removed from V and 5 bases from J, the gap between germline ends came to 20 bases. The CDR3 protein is CASSEVAGPYAGDTQYF. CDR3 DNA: TGCGCCAGCAGTGAGGTGGCTGGTCCCTATGCGGGAGATACGCAGTATTTT.

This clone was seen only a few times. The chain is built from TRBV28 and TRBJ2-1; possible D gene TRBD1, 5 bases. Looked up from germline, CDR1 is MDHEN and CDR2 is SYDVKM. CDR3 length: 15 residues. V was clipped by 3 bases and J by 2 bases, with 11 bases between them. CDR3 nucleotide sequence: TGTGCCAGCAGTTTCCAGGGTGGGACCTACAATGAGCAGTTCTTC. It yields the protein CASSFQGGTYNEQFF.

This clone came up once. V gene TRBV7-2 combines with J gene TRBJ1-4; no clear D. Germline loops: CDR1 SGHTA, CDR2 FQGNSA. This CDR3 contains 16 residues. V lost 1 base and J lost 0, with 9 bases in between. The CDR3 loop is CASSLEDIATNEKLFF. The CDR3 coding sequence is TGTGCCAGCAGCTTAGAAGACATTGCAACTAATGAAAAACTGTTTTTT. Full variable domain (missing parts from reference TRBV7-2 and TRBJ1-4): GAGVSQSPSNKVTEKGKDVELRCDPISGHTALYWYRQSLGQGLEFLIYFQGNSAPDKSGLPSDRFSAERTGGSVSTLTIQRTQQEDSAVYLCASSLEDIATNEKLFFGSGTQLSVL.

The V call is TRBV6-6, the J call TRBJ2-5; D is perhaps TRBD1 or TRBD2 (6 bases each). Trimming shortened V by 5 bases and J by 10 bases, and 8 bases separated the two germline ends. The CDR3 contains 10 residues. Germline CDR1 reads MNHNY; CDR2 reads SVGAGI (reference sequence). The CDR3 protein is CASSRGDQYF. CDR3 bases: TGTGCCAGCAGTAGGGGGGACCAGTACTTC.

The CDR3 region has the DNA TGTGCCATCAGTGACCTCCCGGGACTACACGGGAGGAGCTCCTACGAGCAGTACTTC. Translation gives CAISDLPGLHGRSSYEQYF. The chain uses TRBV10-3 and TRBJ2-7; 7 bases match TRBD2. The CDR3 totals 19 residues. Germline V gene lookup returns CDR1 ENHRY and CDR2 SYGVKD. V dropped 3 bases and J dropped 0; count of bases not matched to a gene: 17.

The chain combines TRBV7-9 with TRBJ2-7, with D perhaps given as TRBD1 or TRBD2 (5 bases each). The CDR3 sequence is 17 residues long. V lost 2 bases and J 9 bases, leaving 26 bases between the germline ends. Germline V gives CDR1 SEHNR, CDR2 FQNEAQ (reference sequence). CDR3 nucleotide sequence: TGTGCCAGCAGCTTAAATCGCGGTACCGGGGCTAGCCGGGTGCAGTACTTC. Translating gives CASSLNRGTGASRVQYF.

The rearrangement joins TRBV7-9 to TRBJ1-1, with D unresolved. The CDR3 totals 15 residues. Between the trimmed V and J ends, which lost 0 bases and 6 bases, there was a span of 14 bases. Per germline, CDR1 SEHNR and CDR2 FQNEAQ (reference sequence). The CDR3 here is CASSLAPPGLPEAFF. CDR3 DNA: TGTGCCAGCAGCTTAGCACCTCCGGGATTACCTGAAGCTTTCTTT.

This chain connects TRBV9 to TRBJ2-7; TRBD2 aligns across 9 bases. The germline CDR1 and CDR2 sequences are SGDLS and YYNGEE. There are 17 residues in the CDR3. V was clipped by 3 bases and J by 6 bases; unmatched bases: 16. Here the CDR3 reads CASSAGASGTPIGEQYF. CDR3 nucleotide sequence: TGTGCCAGCAGCGCCGGAGCTAGCGGGACCCCTATCGGCGAGCAGTACTTC.

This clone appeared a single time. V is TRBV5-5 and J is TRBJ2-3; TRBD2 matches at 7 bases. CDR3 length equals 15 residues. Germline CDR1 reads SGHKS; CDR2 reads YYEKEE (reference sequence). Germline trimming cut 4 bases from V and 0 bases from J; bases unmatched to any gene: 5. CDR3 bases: TGTGCCAGCAGCCCGGGGAGGGGTAGCACAGATACGCAGTATTTT. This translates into CASSPGRGSTDTQYF.

CDR3 sequence reads: CASSPWVSGSVSEQFF. The CDR3 region has the DNA TGTGCCAGCAGCCCCTGGGTTAGCGGGAGTGTTTCTGAGCAGTTCTTC. The chain employs TRBV14 and TRBJ2-1; 9 bases are shared with TRBD2. Trimming took 4 bases from V and 9 from J; bases not matched to a gene: 13. Germline V gene lookup returns CDR1 SGHDN and CDR2 FVKESK. This CDR3 contains 16 residues.

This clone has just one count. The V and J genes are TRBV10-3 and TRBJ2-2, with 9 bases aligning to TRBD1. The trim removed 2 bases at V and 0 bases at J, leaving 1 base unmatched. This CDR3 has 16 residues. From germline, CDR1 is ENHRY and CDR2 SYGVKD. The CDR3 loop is CAISERTGANTGELFF. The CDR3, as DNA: TGTGCCATCAGTGAGCGGACAGGGGCGAACACCGGGGAGCTGTTTTTT.

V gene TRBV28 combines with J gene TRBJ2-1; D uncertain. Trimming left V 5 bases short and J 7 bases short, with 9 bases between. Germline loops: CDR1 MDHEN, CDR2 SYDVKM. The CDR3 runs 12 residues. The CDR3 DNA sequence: TGTGCCAGCAGTGGGGAAGGAAATGAGCAGTTCTTC. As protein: CASSGEGNEQFF.

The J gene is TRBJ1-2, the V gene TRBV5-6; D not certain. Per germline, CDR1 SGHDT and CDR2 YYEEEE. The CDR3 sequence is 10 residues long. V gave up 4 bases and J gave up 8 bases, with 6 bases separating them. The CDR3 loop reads CASSPPGYTF. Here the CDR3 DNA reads TGTGCCAGCAGCCCCCCCGGCTACACCTTC.

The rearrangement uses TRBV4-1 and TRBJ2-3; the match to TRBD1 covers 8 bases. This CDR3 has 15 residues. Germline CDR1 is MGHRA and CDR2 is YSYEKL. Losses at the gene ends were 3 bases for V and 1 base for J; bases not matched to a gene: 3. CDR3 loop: CASSQRTGRTDTQYF. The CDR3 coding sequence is TGCGCCAGCAGCCAGAGGACAGGGCGCACAGATACGCAGTATTTT.

This CDR3 is CASSLGGQTNEKLFF. Here the CDR3 DNA reads TGTGCCAGCAGCTTAGGGGGGCAGACTAATGAAAAACTGTTTTTT. The rearrangement uses TRBV5-6 and TRBJ1-4; tentative D call: TRBD1 (6 bases). V was pared by 2 bases and J by 2 bases, with 10 bases between. This CDR3 contains 15 residues. Per the germline V gene, CDR1 is SGHDT and CDR2 is YYEEEE.

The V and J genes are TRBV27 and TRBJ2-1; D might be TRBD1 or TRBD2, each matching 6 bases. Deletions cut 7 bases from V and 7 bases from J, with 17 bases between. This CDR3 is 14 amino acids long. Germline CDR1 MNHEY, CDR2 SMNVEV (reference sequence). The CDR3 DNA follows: TGTGCCAGCACCCAGTGGGGGGCTGGGAATGAGCAGTTCTTC. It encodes CASTQWGAGNEQFF.

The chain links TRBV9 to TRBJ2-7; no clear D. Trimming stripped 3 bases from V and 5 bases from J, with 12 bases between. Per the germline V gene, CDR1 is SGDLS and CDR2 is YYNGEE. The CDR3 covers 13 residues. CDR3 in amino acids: CASSAFPSDEQYF. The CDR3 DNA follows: TGTGCCAGCAGCGCTTTTCCCAGCGACGAGCAGTACTTC.

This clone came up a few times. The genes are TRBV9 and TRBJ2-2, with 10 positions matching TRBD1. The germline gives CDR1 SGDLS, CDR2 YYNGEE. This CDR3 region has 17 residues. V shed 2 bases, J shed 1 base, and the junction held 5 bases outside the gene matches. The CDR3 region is CASSVKRDRGNTGELFF. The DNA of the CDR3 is TGTGCCAGCAGCGTGAAGCGGGACAGGGGGAACACCGGGGAGCTGTTTTTT.

The chain's CDR3 is CASSIRRDIRGTEAFF. DNA of the CDR3: TGTGCCAGCAGCATTAGACGGGACATTCGGGGGACTGAAGCTTTCTTT. The chain uses TRBV9 and TRBJ1-1, with D perhaps matching TRBD1 (6 bases). The CDR3 loop spans 16 amino acids. Trimming stripped 4 bases from V and 5 bases from J, with 21 bases between. Germline CDR1 reads SGDLS; CDR2 reads YYNGEE. Full variable domain (remainder filled in from reference TRBV9 and TRBJ1-1): DSGVTQTPKHLITATGQRVTLRCSPRSGDLSVYWYQQSLDQGLQFLIQYYNGEERAKGNILERFSAQQFPDLHSELNLSSLELGDSALYFCASSIRRDIRGTEAFFGQGTRLTVV.

In DNA form, the CDR3 reads TGTGCCAGCAGCCCTTTCGGGCTGCAAGAGACCCAGTACTTC. Translation: CASSPFGLQETQYF. V gene TRBV6-6 combines with J gene TRBJ2-5, with D uncertain. The CDR3 has 14 residues. In germline, CDR1 is MNHNY, CDR2 SVGAGI (reference sequence). V lost 6 bases and J 2 bases, leaving 13 bases between the germline ends.